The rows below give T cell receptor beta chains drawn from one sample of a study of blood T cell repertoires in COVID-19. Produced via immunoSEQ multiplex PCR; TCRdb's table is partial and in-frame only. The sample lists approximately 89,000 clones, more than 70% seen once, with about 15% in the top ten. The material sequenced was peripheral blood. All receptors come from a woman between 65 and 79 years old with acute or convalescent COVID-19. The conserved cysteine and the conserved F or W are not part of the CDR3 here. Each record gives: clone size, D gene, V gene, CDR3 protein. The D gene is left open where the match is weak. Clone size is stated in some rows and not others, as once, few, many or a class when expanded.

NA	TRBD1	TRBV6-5	ASSPTGIMSGELF
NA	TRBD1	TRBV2	ASEGQTGANVLT
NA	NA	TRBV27	ASSLRVRGITDTQY
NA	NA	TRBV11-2	ASSLDPRGGEAF
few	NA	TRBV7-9	ASSLVIRAEQF
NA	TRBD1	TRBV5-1	ASSYGKQGGSTEAF
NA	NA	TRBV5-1	ASSLVAVYNEQF
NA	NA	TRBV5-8	ASSLGVAVSSAF
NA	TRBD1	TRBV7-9	ASSLGGTGNYEQF
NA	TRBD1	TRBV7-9	ASRGQDRSGNTIY
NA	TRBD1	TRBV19	ASSIVTFDRDYGYT
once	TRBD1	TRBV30	AWGRDSNSPLH
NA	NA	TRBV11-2	ASSLGMDRSTDTQY
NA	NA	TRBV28	ASSFQDTSQETQY
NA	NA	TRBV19	ASTLNLGTNEKLF
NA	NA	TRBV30	AWSVLRDMQP
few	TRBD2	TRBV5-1	ASSLGRGGNQETQY
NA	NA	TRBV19	ASSIDYRDNYGYT
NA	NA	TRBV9	ASSIRAGNTEAF
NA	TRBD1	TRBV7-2	ASSPRGYSNQPQH
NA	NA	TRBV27	ASSSTGETQY
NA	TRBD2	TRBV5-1	ASSASGVTDTQY
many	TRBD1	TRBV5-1	ASSFGTGGAYGYT
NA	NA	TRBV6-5	ASSSGLPVYNEQF